This TCR beta chain was recorded in a study of cytomegalovirus exposure and HLA in healthy donors. General study points: Per published reports, the classifier diagnosed cytomegalovirus status with high specificity and sensitivity. One variant, a missense change in DCLRE1C, was linked in a later analysis to TCR beta V- and J-gene trimming.

PCR used 60 Vbeta primers and 13 Jbeta primers. Here immunoSEQ multiplex PCR was the method, and the copy in TCRdb shows in-frame clones only, minus some. The sample gives fewer than 200,000 clones, 75% to 85% of which show up once; 2% to 2.5% is in the top ten. Comments on this clone: Its antigen is unknown.

This CDR3 region has 18 residues. The germline V gene encodes CDR1 LGHNA and CDR2 YSLEER. The V segment lost 0 bases and the J segment 6 bases; nucleotides outside the gene matches: 16. The chain has TRBV4-3 and TRBJ2-7, with 8 bases aligning to TRBD1. The sequenced sample was PBMCs. The sequence came from a woman in her twenties or thirties in good health and CMV-seronegative. CDR3 protein: CASSQEPRGRGRPREQYF. DNA of the CDR3: TGCGCCAGCAGCCAAGAACCGAGGGGCAGGGGGCGTCCCCGCGAGCAGTACTTC.